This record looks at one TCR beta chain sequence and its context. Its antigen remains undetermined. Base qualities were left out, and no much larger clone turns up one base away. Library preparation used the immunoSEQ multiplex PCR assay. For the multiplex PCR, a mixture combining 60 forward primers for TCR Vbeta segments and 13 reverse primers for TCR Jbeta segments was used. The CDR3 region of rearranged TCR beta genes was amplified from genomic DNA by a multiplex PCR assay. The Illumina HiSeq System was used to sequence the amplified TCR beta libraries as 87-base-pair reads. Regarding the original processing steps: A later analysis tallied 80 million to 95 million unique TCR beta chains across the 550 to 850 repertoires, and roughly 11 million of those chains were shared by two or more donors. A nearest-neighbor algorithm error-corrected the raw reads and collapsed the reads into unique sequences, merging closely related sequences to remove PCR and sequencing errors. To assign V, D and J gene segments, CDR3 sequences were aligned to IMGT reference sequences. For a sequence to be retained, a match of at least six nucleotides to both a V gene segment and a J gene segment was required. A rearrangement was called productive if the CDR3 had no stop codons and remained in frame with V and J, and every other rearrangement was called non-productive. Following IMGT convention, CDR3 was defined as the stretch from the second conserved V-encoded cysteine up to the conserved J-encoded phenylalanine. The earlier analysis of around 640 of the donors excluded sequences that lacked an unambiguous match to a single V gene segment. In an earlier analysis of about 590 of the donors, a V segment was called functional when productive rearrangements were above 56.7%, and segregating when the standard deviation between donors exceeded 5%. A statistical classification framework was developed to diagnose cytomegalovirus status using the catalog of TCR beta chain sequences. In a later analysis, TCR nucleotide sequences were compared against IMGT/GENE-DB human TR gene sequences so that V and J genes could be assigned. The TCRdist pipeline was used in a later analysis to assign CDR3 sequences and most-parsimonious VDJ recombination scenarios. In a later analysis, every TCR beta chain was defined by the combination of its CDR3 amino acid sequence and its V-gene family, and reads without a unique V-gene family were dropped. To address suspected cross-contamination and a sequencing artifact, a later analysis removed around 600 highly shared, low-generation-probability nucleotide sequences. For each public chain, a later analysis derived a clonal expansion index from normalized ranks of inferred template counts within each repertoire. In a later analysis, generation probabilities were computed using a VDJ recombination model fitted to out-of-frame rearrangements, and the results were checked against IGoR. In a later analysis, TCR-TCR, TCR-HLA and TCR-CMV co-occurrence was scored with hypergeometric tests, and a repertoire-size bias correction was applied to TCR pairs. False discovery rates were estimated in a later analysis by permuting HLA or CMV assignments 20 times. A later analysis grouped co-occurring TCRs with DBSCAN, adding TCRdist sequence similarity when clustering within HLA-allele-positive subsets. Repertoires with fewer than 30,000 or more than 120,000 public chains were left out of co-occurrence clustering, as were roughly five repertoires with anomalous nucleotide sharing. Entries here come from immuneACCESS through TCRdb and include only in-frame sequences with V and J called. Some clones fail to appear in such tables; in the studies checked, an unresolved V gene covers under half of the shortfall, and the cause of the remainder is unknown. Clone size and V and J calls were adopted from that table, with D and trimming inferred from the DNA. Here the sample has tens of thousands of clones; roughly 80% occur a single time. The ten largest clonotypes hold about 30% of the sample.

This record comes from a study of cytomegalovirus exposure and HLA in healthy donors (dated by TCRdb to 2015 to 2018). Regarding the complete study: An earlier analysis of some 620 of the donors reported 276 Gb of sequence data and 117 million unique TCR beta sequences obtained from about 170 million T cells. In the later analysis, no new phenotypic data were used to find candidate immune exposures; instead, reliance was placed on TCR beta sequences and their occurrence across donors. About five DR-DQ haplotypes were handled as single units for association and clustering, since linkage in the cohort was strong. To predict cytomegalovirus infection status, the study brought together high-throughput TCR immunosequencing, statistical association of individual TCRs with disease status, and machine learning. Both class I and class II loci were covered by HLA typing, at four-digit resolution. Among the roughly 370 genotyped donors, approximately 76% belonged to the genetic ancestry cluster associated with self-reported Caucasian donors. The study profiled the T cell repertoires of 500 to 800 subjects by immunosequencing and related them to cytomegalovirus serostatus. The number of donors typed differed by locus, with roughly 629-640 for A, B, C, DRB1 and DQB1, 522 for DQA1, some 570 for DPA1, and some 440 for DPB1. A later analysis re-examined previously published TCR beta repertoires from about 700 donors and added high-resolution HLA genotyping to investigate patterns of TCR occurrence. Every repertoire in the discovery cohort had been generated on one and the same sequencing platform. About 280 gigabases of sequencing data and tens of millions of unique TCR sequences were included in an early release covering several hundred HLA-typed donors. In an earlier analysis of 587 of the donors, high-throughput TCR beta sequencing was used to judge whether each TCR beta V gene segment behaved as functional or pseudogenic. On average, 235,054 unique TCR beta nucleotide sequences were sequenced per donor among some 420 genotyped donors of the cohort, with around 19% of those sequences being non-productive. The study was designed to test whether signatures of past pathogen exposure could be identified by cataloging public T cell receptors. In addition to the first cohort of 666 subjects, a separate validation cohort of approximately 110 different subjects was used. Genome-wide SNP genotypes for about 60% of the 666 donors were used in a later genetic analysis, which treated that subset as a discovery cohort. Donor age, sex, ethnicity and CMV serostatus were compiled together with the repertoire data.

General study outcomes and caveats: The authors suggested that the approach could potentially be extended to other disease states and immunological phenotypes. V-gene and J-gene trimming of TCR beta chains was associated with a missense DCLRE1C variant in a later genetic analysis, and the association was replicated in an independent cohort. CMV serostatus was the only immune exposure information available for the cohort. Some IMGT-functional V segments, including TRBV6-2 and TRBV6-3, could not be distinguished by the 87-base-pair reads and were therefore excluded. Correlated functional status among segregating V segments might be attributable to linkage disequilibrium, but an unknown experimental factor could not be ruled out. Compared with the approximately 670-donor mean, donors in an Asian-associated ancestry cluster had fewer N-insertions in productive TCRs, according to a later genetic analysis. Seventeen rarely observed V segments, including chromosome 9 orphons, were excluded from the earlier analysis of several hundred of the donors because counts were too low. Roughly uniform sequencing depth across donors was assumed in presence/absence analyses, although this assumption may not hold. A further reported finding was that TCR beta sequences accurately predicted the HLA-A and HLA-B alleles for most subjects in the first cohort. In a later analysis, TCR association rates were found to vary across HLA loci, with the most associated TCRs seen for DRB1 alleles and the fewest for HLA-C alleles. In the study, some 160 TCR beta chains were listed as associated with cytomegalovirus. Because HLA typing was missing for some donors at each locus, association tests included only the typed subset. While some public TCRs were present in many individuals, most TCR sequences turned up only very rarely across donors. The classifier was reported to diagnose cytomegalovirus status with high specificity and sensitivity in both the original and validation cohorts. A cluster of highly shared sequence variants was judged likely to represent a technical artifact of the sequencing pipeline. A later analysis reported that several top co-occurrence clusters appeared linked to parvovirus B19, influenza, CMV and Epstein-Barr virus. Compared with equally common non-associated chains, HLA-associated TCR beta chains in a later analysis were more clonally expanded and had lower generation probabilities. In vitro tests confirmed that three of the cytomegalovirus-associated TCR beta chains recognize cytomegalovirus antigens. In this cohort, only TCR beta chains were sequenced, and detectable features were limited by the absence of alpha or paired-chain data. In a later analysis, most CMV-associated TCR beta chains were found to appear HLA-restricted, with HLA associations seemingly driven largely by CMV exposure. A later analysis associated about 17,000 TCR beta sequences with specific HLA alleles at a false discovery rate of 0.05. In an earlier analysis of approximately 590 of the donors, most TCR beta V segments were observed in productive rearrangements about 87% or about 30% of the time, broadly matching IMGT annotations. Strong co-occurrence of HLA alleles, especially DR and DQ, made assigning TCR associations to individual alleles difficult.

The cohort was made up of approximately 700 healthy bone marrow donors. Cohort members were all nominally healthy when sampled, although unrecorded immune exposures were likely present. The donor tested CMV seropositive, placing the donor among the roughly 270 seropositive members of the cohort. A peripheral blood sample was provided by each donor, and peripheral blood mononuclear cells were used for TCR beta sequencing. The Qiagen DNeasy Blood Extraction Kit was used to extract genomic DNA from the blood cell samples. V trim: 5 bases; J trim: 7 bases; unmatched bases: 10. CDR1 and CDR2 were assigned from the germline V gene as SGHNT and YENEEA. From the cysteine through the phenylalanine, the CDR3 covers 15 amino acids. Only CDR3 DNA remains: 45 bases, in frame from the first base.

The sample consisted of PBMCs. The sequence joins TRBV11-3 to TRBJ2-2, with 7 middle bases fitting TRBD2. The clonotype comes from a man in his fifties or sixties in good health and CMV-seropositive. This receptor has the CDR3 CASSQGRASGGELFF. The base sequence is TGTGCCAGCAGCCAAGGGAGGGCCTCTGGCGGGGAGCTGTTTTTT.